This TCR beta chain was recovered during a study of vaccination effects on CD4 cells after COVID-19. Profiling relied on immunoSEQ multiplex PCR, and the TCRdb table lists in-frame clones only, not all of them. This sample has tens of thousands of clones, with more than 65% found just once. Sequencing was preceded by expansion of antigen-specific CD4+ T cells with viral peptide pools in the ViraFEST assay. Upon completion of roughly ten days in culture, CD4+ T cells were isolated. Two doses of either BNT162b2 or mRNA-1273 were given to each participant. Supplemented with 7.5 to 10 IU/ml IL-2 and 9.5 to 10 ug/ml peptides, approximately 2 million PBMC per well were kept in culture. Germline V lookup: CDR1 LNHNV, CDR2 YYDKDF (reference sequence). There are 16 residues in the CDR3. Deletions cut 0 bases from V and 0 bases from J, with 6 bases between. Of note for this clone: No antigen is known for it.

The source is a human donor who received a COVID-19 vaccine. The sequencing here drew on CD4+ T cells from PBMCs cultured with HCoV-NL63 spike peptides, taken after COVID-19 vaccination. The chain uses TRBV15 and TRBJ2-6; D gene unclear. CDR3 protein: CATSRDTDSGANVLTF. CDR3 nucleotide sequence: TGTGCCACCAGCAGAGATACAGACTCTGGGGCCAACGTCCTGACTTTC. Supplemented by reference TRBV15 and TRBJ2-6, the full variable domain reads DAMVIQNPRYQVTQFGKPVTLSCSQTLNHNVMYWYQQKSSQAPKLLFHYYDKDFNNEADTPDNFQSRRPNTSFCFLDIRSPGLGDTAMYLCATSRDTDSGANVLTFGAGSRLTVL.